A selection of T cell receptor beta chains follows, all from one sample in a study of blood T cells in healthy people across ages. TCRdb reprocessed the 5' RACE reads with MiXCR, giving one entry per CDR3 protein. The sample yields about 1,800,000 distinct CDR3 sequences, roughly 27% seen once. The specimen was blood. These receptors originate from a woman in her twenties or thirties in good health. CDR3s include the opening cysteine and the closing phenylalanine or tryptophan. Fields, in order: clone size, J gene, V gene, D gene, CDR3 DNA, CDR3 protein. D genes are given only for firm matches. Where a row states a size, it is once, few, many or the class of an expanded clone; other rows omit it.

>few|TRBJ1-4|TRBV10-2|.
TGCGCCAGCAGTGAGTCTGGAAAAAATGAAAAACTGTTTTTT
CASSESGKNEKLFF
>.|TRBJ2-1|TRBV6-2/TRBV6-3|TRBD2
TGTGCCAGCCTCACTAGCGGTACTTCTTACAATGAGCAGTTCTTC
CASLTSGTSYNEQFF
>.|TRBJ2-3|TRBV6-6|TRBD1
TGTGCCAGCAGTCCGGGATTCGACAGGGGGCTCGGAGATACGCAGTATTTT
CASSPGFDRGLGDTQYF
>few|TRBJ2-7|TRBV28|.
TGTGCCAGCAGCCACCCGGACAGTTCCTACGAGCAGTACTTC
CASSHPDSSYEQYF
>.|TRBJ1-5|TRBV6-5|TRBD1
TGTGCCAGCAGTGAGACAGGGGGCGCGGATCAGCCCCAGCATTTT
CASSETGGADQPQHF
>few|TRBJ2-3|TRBV10-3|TRBD1
TGTGCCATCAGTGATTCGGGACAGGGAACCTACGAGCAGTATTTT
CAISDSGQGTYEQYF
>.|TRBJ1-1|TRBV27|.
TGTGCCAGCAGTTCACCCGGCGCGAACACTGAAGCTTTCTTT
CASSSPGANTEAFF
>.|TRBJ1-1|TRBV2|.
TGTGCCAGCAGTGCCGACAGGAGTGATGAAGAAGCTTTCTTT
CASSADRSDEEAFF
>.|TRBJ2-1|TRBV12-5|.
TGTGCTAGTGTTACCAGGGGGGGCGAAGACAATGAGCAGTTCTTC
CASVTRGGEDNEQFF
>few|TRBJ2-5|TRBV2|.
TGTGCCAGCAGGCTGGGTTGGTTGATCCAAGAGACCCAGTACTTC
CASRLGWLIQETQYF
>.|TRBJ2-5|TRBV5-1|TRBD2
TGCGCCAGCAGCTCCCGTTCAGGACTAGCGGGAGGAGGGCATGAGCAGTACTTC
CASSSRSGLAGGGHEQYF
>.|TRBJ2-7|TRBV2|.
TGTGCCAGCAGTGAAATAGGAATAGGAGGGGACGAGCAGTACTTC
CASSEIGIGGDEQYF
>few|TRBJ2-4|TRBV5-1|TRBD1
TGCGCCAGCAGCTACGGACAGGGGGCAAACATTCAGTACTTC
CASSYGQGANIQYF
>.|TRBJ2-5|TRBV14|TRBD1
TGTGCCAGCAGCCATTGGACAGGGCTGGAGACCCAGTACTTC
CASSHWTGLETQYF
>many|TRBJ2-7|TRBV20-1|TRBD2
TGCAGTGCCCCGAAACCGGGACTACCCATCTACGAGCAGTACTTC
CSAPKPGLPIYEQYF
>.|TRBJ1-1|TRBV20-1|.
TGCAGTGCTAGAATCGGCGGCCCGAACACTGAAGCTTTCTTT
CSARIGGPNTEAFF
>.|TRBJ2-7|TRBV20-1|.
TGCAGTGCTAGAACGGGGCGGTCCTACGAGCAGTACTTC
CSARTGRSYEQYF
>.|TRBJ2-3|TRBV20-1|.
TGCAGTGCTAGTCCCCTGACAGGCAGATCCACAGATACGCAGTATTTT
CSASPLTGRSTDTQYF
>.|TRBJ2-1|TRBV20-1|TRBD2
TGCAGTGCCCCGAGCGGGAGCGGAGTCAATGAGCAGTTCTTC
CSAPSGSGVNEQFF
>many|TRBJ1-2|TRBV29-1|.
TGCAGCGTTTCCGCCAGGGGCGTTAACTATGGCTACACCTTC
CSVSARGVNYGYTF
>few|TRBJ2-3|TRBV5-1|TRBD2
TGCGCCAGCAGCTTGGATACTAGCGGTAGCACAGATACGCAGTATTTT
CASSLDTSGSTDTQYF
>few|TRBJ2-1|TRBV24-1|TRBD2
TGTGCCACCAGTTCTAGCGGGAGGGGTGCCTCCTACAATGAGCAGTTCTTC
CATSSSGRGASYNEQFF